This T cell receptor (beta chain) was recorded in a study of T cells in Graves' hyperthyroidism and ophthalmopathy. Trimming removed 2 bases at V and 8 bases at J, with 24 bases between. The CDR3 has 17 residues. Per germline, CDR1 MNHEY and CDR2 SVGAGI. The TCR beta CDR3 regions underwent amplification using RNA transcripts as the source. HTBI primers were used for first-round RT-PCR of the TCR CDR3. TCRdb ran MiXCR on the multiplex PCR reads and lists one entry per CDR3 protein. The sample records about 270,000 distinct CDR3 sequences, roughly 22% being singletons. The sequencing sample was made of blood. The sequence was obtained from a man aged 30 to 45 with Graves' ophthalmopathy. The rearrangement uses TRBV6-5 and TRBJ1-2, with D possibly being TRBD1 (6 bases). For the CDR3, the DNA is TGTGCCAGCAGTTACCGCCCCCGAACCAAGGGGGTCGGCGGCTACACCTTC. Translation: CASSYRPRTKGVGGYTF.